Each of the 22 T cell receptor beta chains below was sequenced from the same sample in a study of shared clonotypes between healthy human individuals. Clones were sequenced by immunoSEQ multiplex PCR, and TCRdb holds only the in-frame ones, with some missing. The sample carries 2 million or so clones, 85% to 95% recorded once. The sequencing sample was made of naive CD4+ T cells sorted from blood. The subset: CD45RA+ positively selected. The receptors here all came from a man aged 18 to 35 in good health.

The chain recombines TRBV10-3 with TRBJ1-1; weak D call: TRBD1 (5 bases). This CDR3 spans 16 amino acids. Looked up from germline, CDR1 is ENHRY and CDR2 is SYGVKD. The V end lost 6 bases, the J end lost 0 bases, and 17 bases lay between the germline ends. The CDR3 is CAISRLSGQLNTEAFF. In nucleotides, the CDR3 is TGTGCCATCAGCCGACTCTCGGGGCAACTGAACACTGAAGCTTTCTTT.

The table lists this clone with a count of one. This chain joins TRBV5-1 and TRBJ2-1; TRBD2 matches at 9 bases. The V and J ends lost 5 bases and 3 bases, in that order; junction bases with no gene match: 9. The V gene's germline CDR1 is SGHRS and CDR2 YFSETQ. This CDR3 region has 16 residues. CDR3 DNA sequence: TGCGCCAGCAGAACCGCCGGGACTAGCAGCTACAATGAGCAGTTCTTC. This codes for CASRTAGTSSYNEQFF.

This clone was detected only a few times. The chain combines TRBV11-2 with TRBJ1-1; D is unresolved. CDR1 and CDR2 (germline): SGHAT, FQNNGV. V was pared by 5 bases and J by 0 bases, with 10 bases between. This CDR3 has 14 residues. CDR3 protein: CASSREGMNTEAFF. The DNA of the CDR3 is TGTGCCAGCAGCCGTGAGGGCATGAACACTGAAGCTTTCTTT.

V is TRBV5-1 and J is TRBJ1-6; D might be TRBD1 (5 bases). The germline V gene has CDR1 SGHRS and CDR2 YFSETQ. This CDR3 is built from 16 residues. The germline V and J ends were trimmed by 4 bases and 0 bases, with 11 bases remaining between them. The CDR3 sequence: CASSPEGSSYNSPLHF. The CDR3 bases are TGCGCCAGCAGCCCAGAGGGGAGCTCCTATAATTCACCCCTCCACTTT.

For the CDR3, the DNA is TGTGCCAGCAGCTGGGAGGACAGACAATTCACAGATACGCAGTATTTT. It translates to CASSWEDRQFTDTQYF. V is TRBV28 and J is TRBJ2-3; D possibly uses TRBD1 or TRBD2 (6 bases each). V gave up 6 bases and J gave up 2 bases, with 18 bases separating them. Germline loops: CDR1 MDHEN, CDR2 SYDVKM. The CDR3 covers 16 residues.

A remark on this clone: The sample has other DNA sequences that encode this CDR3 too. The CDR3 sequence is CASSESTGSGNTIYF. CDR3 bases: TGTGCCAGCAGTGAATCTACCGGGTCTGGAAACACCATATATTTT. The chain has TRBV6-1 and TRBJ1-3; no definite D call. V was clipped by 2 bases and J by 1 base, with 9 bases between them. CDR3 length: 15 residues. CDR1 and CDR2 from the germline V gene are MNHNS and SASEGT.

The chain links TRBV5-4 to TRBJ2-2; a possible D gene is TRBD1 (6 bases). Trimming shortened V by 4 bases and J by 0 bases, and 13 bases separated the two germline ends. Per germline, CDR1 SGHNT and CDR2 YYREEE (reference sequence). This CDR3 is built from 16 residues. CDR3 coding DNA: TGTGCCAGCAGCCCGTGGGGGCCAGCGAACACCGGGGAGCTGTTTTTT. Amino acids: CASSPWGPANTGELFF. The full variable domain, rest sourced from reference TRBV5-4 and TRBJ2-2, is ETGVTQSPTHLIKTRGQQVTLRCSSQSGHNTVSWYQQALGQGPQFIFQYYREEENGRGNFPPRFSGLQFPNYSSELNVNALELDDSALYLCASSPWGPANTGELFFGEGSRLTVL.

Regarding this clone: Other nucleotide sequences in the sample specify the same CDR3. The chain has TRBV7-6 and TRBJ2-3, with 8 bases that match TRBD2. V was pared by 5 bases and J by 6 bases, with 1 base of the junction left unmatched. There are 12 residues in the CDR3. Germline CDR1 is SGHVS and CDR2 is FNYEAQ. CDR3 sequence reads: CASSPGGDTQYF. The DNA of the CDR3 is TGTGCCAGCAGCCCGGGGGGGGATACGCAGTATTTT. The full variable domain, in which reference TRBV7-6 and TRBJ2-3 provide the parts outside the CDR3, is GAGVSQSPRYKVTKRGQDVALRCDPISGHVSLYWYRQALGQGPEFLTYFNYEAQQDKSGLPNDRFSAERPEGSISTLTIQRTEQRDSAMYRCASSPGGDTQYFGPGTRLTVL.

The V gene is TRBV5-1, the J gene TRBJ2-7, with D uncertain. In germline, CDR1 is SGHRS, CDR2 YFSETQ. V lost 1 base and J lost 7, with 6 bases in between. The CDR3 covers 11 residues. The CDR3 protein is CASSLMGEQYF. CDR3 nucleotide sequence: TGCGCCAGCAGCTTGATGGGAGAGCAGTACTTC.

J is TRBJ2-1 and V is TRBV4-1, with 9 bases fitting TRBD2. The CDR3 runs to 17 residues. Germline trimming cut 0 bases from V and 4 bases from J; bases unmatched to any gene: 7. CDR1 and CDR2 (germline): MGHRA, YSYEKL. Here the CDR3 DNA reads TGCGCCAGCAGCCAAGACACGGCGGGGGGGCAGTACAATGAGCAGTTCTTC. Translating it yields CASSQDTAGGQYNEQFF.

The rearrangement joins TRBV7-9 to TRBJ1-1, with D unresolved. Germline V gene lookup returns CDR1 SEHNR and CDR2 FQNEAQ (reference sequence). V lost 5 bases and J lost 1, with 11 bases in between. The CDR3 is 14 residues long. The CDR3 DNA sequence: TGTGCCAGCAGCACTCTGACGGGGAACACTGAAGCTTTCTTT. Translated: CASSTLTGNTEAFF.

The chain combines TRBV4-1 with TRBJ2-7; weak D call: TRBD1 (6 bases). The V gene's germline CDR1 is MGHRA and CDR2 YSYEKL. V lost 0 bases and J lost 4, with 19 bases in between. CDR3 size: 17 residues. The CDR3 region is CASSQDRGGQNHYEQYF. DNA for the CDR3: TGCGCCAGCAGCCAAGATCGAGGTGGACAGAACCATTACGAGCAGTACTTC.

This clone was picked up many times. V is TRBV19 and J is TRBJ1-5; TRBD1 matches at 8 bases. The CDR3 runs 14 residues. Germline values: CDR1 LNHDA, CDR2 SQIVND (reference sequence). The V segment lost 4 bases and the J segment 6 bases; nucleotides outside the gene matches: 5. Written as DNA, the CDR3 is TGTGCCAGTAGTACCGACAGGGGTTCTCAGCCCCAGCATTTT. This translates into CASSTDRGSQPQHF.

This chain joins TRBV10-3 and TRBJ2-1, with D uncertain. Germline assignment: CDR1 ENHRY and CDR2 SYGVKD. Trimming shortened V by 11 bases and J by 3 bases, and 8 bases separated the two germline ends. CDR3 length: 11 residues. CDR3 sequence: CASGIYNEQFF. As DNA, the CDR3 is TGTGCCTCGGGTATCTACAATGAGCAGTTCTTC.

This chain joins TRBV18 and TRBJ2-3; D is perhaps TRBD1 (5 bases). Germline V CDR1 and CDR2: KGHSH, LQKENI. This CDR3 has 16 amino acids. The V end lost 2 bases, the J end lost 0 bases, and 12 bases lay between the germline ends. In DNA form, the CDR3 reads TGTGCCAGCTCACCAGTACGACAGACTAGCACAGATACGCAGTATTTT. Its protein product is CASSPVRQTSTDTQYF.

This clone was detected only once. The chain combines TRBV11-2 with TRBJ1-2; TRBD1 is a possible D gene (5 bases). The V gene lost 6 bases and the J gene lost 0 bases, with 14 bases spanning the gap. From germline, CDR1 is SGHAT and CDR2 FQNNGV. The CDR3 runs to 15 residues. CDR3 in DNA: TGTGCCAGCAGGGCTGTGAGGGGCCCTAACTATGGCTACACCTTC. It yields the protein CASRAVRGPNYGYTF.

This chain connects TRBV10-1 to TRBJ1-2, with TRBD1 matching over 8 bases. This CDR3 has 14 amino acids. Looked up from germline, CDR1 is WNHNN and CDR2 is SYGVQD (reference sequence). J was trimmed by 11 bases and V by 0 bases; bases with no gene match: 8. The CDR3 DNA reads TGCGCCAGCAGTGAGTCGCCCTCAACAGGGGGATACACCTTC. It codes for CASSESPSTGGYTF.

With respect to this clone: Other DNA sequences in the sample encode the same CDR3. The rearrangement links TRBV7-3 to TRBJ1-2, with 8 bases that match TRBD1. Germline values: CDR1 SGHTA, CDR2 FQGTGA. The CDR3 sequence is 13 residues long. The V gene end was trimmed by 4 bases and the J gene end by 4 bases; junction bases not matched to a gene: 2. The CDR3 loop reads CASSSTGGYGYTF. CDR3 nucleotide sequence: TGTGCCAGCAGCTCCACAGGGGGCTATGGCTACACCTTC.

The V call is TRBV6-5, the J call TRBJ1-4; maybe TRBD1 (6 bases). The CDR3 sequence is 15 residues long. The germline V gene has CDR1 MNHEY and CDR2 SVGAGI. Trimming took 7 bases from V and 8 from J, leaving 20 bases between them. This chain's CDR3 is CASKKAAGVREKLFF. CDR3 coding DNA: TGTGCCAGCAAAAAGGCCGCAGGGGTTCGAGAAAAACTGTTTTTT.

The gene calls are TRBV2 and TRBJ2-6; D perhaps matches TRBD1 (5 bases). The CDR3 loop spans 15 amino acids. Germline CDR1 SNHLY, CDR2 FYNNEI. V was trimmed by 4 bases and J by 8 bases, leaving 15 bases between them. CDR3: CASSGFRSGPNVLTF. CDR3 coding DNA: TGTGCCAGCAGTGGTTTTCGGTCAGGGCCCAACGTCCTGACTTTC.

The chain joins TRBV7-2 to TRBJ2-3; 9 bases match TRBD1. V gave up 3 bases and J gave up 6 bases; unmatched junction bases: 4. The germline gives CDR1 SGHTA, CDR2 FQGNSA. The CDR3 is made up of 14 amino acids. CDR3 protein: CASSFDRGYDTQYF. The CDR3 DNA is TGTGCCAGCAGCTTTGACAGGGGGTATGATACGCAGTATTTT.

Note on this clone: This sample includes further DNA sequences coding for the same CDR3. The gene calls are TRBV6-5 and TRBJ1-2; 7 positions agree with TRBD1. The CDR3 is made up of 12 amino acids. The V gene end was trimmed by 4 bases and the J gene end by 6 bases; junction bases not matched to a gene: 2. Germline values: CDR1 MNHEY, CDR2 SVGAGI. CDR3 protein: CASSSQGNGYTF. DNA for the CDR3: TGTGCCAGCAGTTCACAGGGGAATGGCTACACCTTC.